The table lists the clone carrying this T cell receptor beta chain with a count of one. Its cognate antigen is unknown. This sample is part of a study of T cell responses to AZD1222 COVID-19 vaccine. Using immunoSEQ multiplex PCR, the repertoire was profiled, and TCRdb retains in-frame clones only, with some absent. This repertoire shows 100,000 to 150,000 clones, about nine tenths found once; its top ten account for 6.9%. Study-level findings and limits: In all cases, repertoires were sampled only after the peak T cell response. Only 5 or 6 individuals given AZD1222 were seropositive at baseline. Nearly half of unique spike-specific TCRs reportedly avoided B.1.351 and B.1.1.7 mutated regions. Females made up more of the donors, who were largely white British, and clonal diversity may have come out too low.

Between the trimmed V and J ends, which lost 3 bases and 5 bases, there was a span of 14 bases. The germline V gene has CDR1 LGHNA and CDR2 YNFKEQ. This CDR3 region has 14 residues. The chain employs TRBV4-2 and TRBJ2-7, with D uncertain. Material: peripheral blood, obtained on day 0 of AZD1222 vaccination. The sequence was obtained from an adult in good health. In nucleotides, the CDR3 is TGTGCCAGCAGCCACCCGAGTGGCGTAGACGAGCAGTACTTC. Translating gives CASSHPSGVDEQYF.